The present T cell receptor beta chain was sequenced within a study of blood T cell repertoires in COVID-19. Study-wide background: Whether acute or convalescent, the COVID-19 samples came from the United States, Italy and Spain.

There are 13 residues in the CDR3. Looked up from germline, CDR1 is MNHEY and CDR2 is SVGAGI. Unmatched junction bases numbered 4, after V lost 6 bases and J lost 4 bases. Per the original data handling: The assay estimated nucleated cells by amplifying reference gene primers. Method: immunoSEQ multiplex PCR; TCRdb's copy keeps in-frame clones and lacks some. D and trimming were read from the DNA, whereas the V and J calls and clone size are those reported in that table. The sample has about 120,000 clones, around 85% seen once. Sequences were obtained from peripheral blood. This receptor was identified in a woman aged 60-70 years with COVID-19, enrolled during active disease. This rearrangement joins TRBV6-5 to TRBJ1-1, with 8 bases fitting TRBD1. The CDR3 DNA reads TGTGCCAGCAGGATTGGACAGGGCACTGAAGCTTTCTTT. Residues: CASRIGQGTEAFF.